This T cell receptor (beta chain) was recovered during a study of blood T cell repertoires in COVID-19 (dated by TCRdb to the early 2020s). Looking at the study overall: Collaborator samples came from the United States, Italy and Spain and covered acute and convalescent phases of COVID-19. Deeply sampled blood TCRbeta repertoires from subjects exposed to, actively infected with, or recovered from COVID-19 were included in the dataset. The material from the prospective study consisted of cDNA or gDNA derived from T cells, B-cell-depleted T cells, or PBMCs. Where HLA class I and class II types were available, the types were taken from metadata supplied by the sample provider, not from assay-based typing. A freely available public database, intended as a resource for researchers studying the immune response to SARS-CoV-2, is where the repertoires were released. Sample metadata almost always included a de-identified subject ID, COVID-19 status, age in years and sex. Samples came from the ongoing ImmuneRACE study (first 160 participants) plus 1,254 subjects from 6 global collaborators. The investigation overall reported the following: The amount of clinical and demographic metadata varied by source and participant and was provided uncurated.

CDR1 and CDR2, looked up from the germline V gene, are SGHTA and FQGNSA. Unmatched junction bases come to 6, with V trimmed by 5 bases and J by 7 bases. From the cysteine through the phenylalanine, the CDR3 covers 15 amino acids. Only CDR3 DNA is held: 45 bases, read in frame from base 1. Turning to this clone: The clone's antigen remains unknown. No much larger clone is present one base from it, and per-base qualities are unavailable.

Each collaborating institution followed its own protocols to collect whole blood in K2EDTA tubes. For TCRbeta analysis, collaborators shipped samples in one of three forms: frozen whole blood, isolated PBMCs, or DNA extracted from either of those sample types. The immunoSEQ Assay, a bias-controlled multiplex PCR, was used to amplify TCRbeta CDR3 regions from genomic DNA. Under the source paper's analysis protocol: Nucleated cell counts per sample were estimated from amplification of reference gene primers within the assay. Sequence reads were collapsed and filtered to measure the absolute abundance of every unique TCRbeta CDR3 rearrangement. For each sample, productive Simpson clonality was calculated as the square root of Simpson's diversity index over productive rearrangements. Held by TCRdb, this immuneACCESS table contains in-frame sequences only and omits some clones. Under half of the omission traces to an unresolved V gene where checked; the cause of the rest is unknown. For V, J and clone size, that table is used; D and trimming come from the DNA. The sample records roughly 200,000 clones, around 83% of which are singletons. Jointly, the top ten make up 1.5% of the sample.

The receptor's source is a human donor in a cohort sampled during active COVID-19. The specimen sequenced was peripheral blood. The V and J segments used are TRBV7-2 and TRBJ1-6, with 9 bases aligning to TRBD1. The CDR3 here reads CASSPRDRVNSPLHF. In nucleotide form, the sequence is TGTGCCAGCAGCCCTCGGGACAGGGTCAATTCACCCCTCCACTTT.